One and the same sample provided the 7 T cell receptor beta chains below, sequenced in a study of T-cell memory formation after mild COVID-19. TCRdb re-called the 5' RACE reads through MiXCR, storing one row per CDR3 protein. This sample carries 150,000 or so distinct CDR3 sequences, around a third of them seen once, and the ten largest clones take 12%. The sequencing sample was made of PBMCs or a T cell subset sorted from them (not recorded which). The receptor set was obtained from an adult woman who had mild COVID-19 (a few samples of this study predate the infection). Cell type and time point are not known.

This clonotype was detected a few times. V is TRBV29-1 and J is TRBJ2-1, with TRBD2 as a possible D gene (6 bases). V was pared by 6 bases and J by 8 bases, with 23 bases between. Germline loops: CDR1 SQVTM, CDR2 ANQGSEA. This CDR3 contains 15 residues. The chain's CDR3 is CSVGKRLEGPHEQFF. The CDR3 DNA reads TGCAGCGTCGGCAAAAGACTAGAGGGTCCCCATGAGCAGTTCTTC.

The V and J genes are TRBV20-1 and TRBJ2-7; 10 positions match TRBD2. The V gene's germline CDR1 is DFQATT and CDR2 SNEGSKA (reference sequence). CDR3 length: 13 amino acids. V was clipped by 6 bases and J by 7 bases; unmatched bases: 9. CDR3: CSASGTSEREQYF. For the CDR3, the DNA is TGCAGTGCATCCGGGACTAGCGAGCGGGAGCAGTACTTC.

The chain uses TRBV12-3 or TRBV12-4 and TRBJ1-1, with D perhaps TRBD1 (5 bases). Between the trimmed V and J ends, which lost 3 bases and 5 bases, there was a span of 13 bases. CDR3 length: 14 residues. The CDR3 region is CASSFGGSSTEAFF. CDR3 DNA: TGTGCCAGCAGTTTCGGGGGGTCAAGTACTGAAGCTTTCTTT.

The chain is built from TRBV7-3 and TRBJ2-3; TRBD1 agrees at 10 bases. The CDR3 covers 16 residues. CDR1 SGHTA and CDR2 FQGTGA come from the germline V gene. V gave up 8 bases and J gave up 4 bases; unmatched junction bases: 12. Here the CDR3 reads CASGQGGMLHPDTQYF. CDR3 DNA: TGTGCCAGCGGACAGGGGGGGATGCTGCATCCAGATACGCAGTATTTT.

The chain uses TRBV6-5 and TRBJ1-3; D is unresolved. V lost 0 bases and J 2 bases, leaving 11 bases between the germline ends. CDR1 and CDR2 from the germline V gene are MNHEY and SVGAGI. The CDR3 spans 16 residues. Here the CDR3 reads CASSYSNMGPGNTIYF. The CDR3 bases are TGTGCCAGCAGTTACTCGAATATGGGTCCTGGAAACACCATATATTTT.

The rearrangement links TRBV3-1 to TRBJ2-3, with 10 bases matching TRBD2. The CDR3 length is 17 residues. Germline V gene sequence: CDR1 LGHDT, CDR2 YNNKEL (reference sequence). J lost 3 bases, V lost 4 bases, and 10 bases had no gene match. CDR3 sequence: CASSLSRASGGTDTQYF. CDR3 sequence (DNA): TGTGCCAGCAGCCTCAGTAGGGCTAGCGGGGGAACAGATACGCAGTATTTT.

This clonotype has just a few counts. The genes are TRBV5-1 and TRBJ2-1; TRBD2 is a possible D gene (6 bases). CDR3 length: 14 amino acids. V gave up 6 bases and J gave up 8 bases, with 18 bases separating them. CDR1 is SGHRS, CDR2 YFSETQ, per germline. DNA of the CDR3: TGCGCCAGCACCACCAACTTGGGAGGCGATGAGCAGTTCTTC. Translation: CASTTNLGGDEQFF.